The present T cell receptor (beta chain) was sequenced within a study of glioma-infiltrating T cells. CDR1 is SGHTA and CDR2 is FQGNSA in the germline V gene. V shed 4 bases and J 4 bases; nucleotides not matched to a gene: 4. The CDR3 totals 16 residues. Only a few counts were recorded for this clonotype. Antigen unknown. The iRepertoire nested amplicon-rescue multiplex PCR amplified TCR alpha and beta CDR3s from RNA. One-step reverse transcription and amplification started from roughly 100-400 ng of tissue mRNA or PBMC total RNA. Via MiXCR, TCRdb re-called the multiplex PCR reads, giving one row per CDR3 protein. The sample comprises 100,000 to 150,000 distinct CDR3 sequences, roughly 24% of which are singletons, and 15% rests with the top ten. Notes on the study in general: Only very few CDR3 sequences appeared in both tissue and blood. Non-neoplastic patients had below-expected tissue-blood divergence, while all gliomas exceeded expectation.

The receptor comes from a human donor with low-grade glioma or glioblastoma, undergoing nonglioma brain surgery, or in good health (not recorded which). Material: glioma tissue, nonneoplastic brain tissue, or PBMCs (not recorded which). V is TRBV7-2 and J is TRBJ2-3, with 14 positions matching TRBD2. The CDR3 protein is CASSSGLAGAPDTQYF. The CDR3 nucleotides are TGTGCCAGCAGCTCGGGACTAGCGGGAGCACCAGATACGCAGTATTTT.